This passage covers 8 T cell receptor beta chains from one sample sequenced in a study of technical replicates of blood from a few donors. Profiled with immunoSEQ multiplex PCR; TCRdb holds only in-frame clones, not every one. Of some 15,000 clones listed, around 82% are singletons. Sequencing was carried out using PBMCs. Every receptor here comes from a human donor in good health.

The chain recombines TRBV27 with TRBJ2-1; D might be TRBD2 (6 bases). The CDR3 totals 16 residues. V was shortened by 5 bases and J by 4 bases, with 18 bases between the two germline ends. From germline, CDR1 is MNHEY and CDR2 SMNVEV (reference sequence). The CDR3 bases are TGTGCCAGCAGTCCCCTCGGGACTGGGTCGTACAATGAGCAGTTCTTC. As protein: CASSPLGTGSYNEQFF.

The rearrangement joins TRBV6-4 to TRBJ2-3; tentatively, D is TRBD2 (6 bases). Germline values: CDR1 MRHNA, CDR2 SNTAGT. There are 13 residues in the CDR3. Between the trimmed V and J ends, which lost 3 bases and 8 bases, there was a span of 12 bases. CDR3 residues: CASSEEGAGTQYF. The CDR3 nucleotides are TGTGCCAGCAGTGAAGAGGGAGCGGGTACGCAGTATTTT.

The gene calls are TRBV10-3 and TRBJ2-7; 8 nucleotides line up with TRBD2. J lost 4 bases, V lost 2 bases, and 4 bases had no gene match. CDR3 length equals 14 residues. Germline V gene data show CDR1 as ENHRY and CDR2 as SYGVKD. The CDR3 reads CAISEREGGYEQYF. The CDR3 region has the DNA TGTGCCATCAGTGAGCGGGAGGGGGGTTACGAGCAGTACTTC.

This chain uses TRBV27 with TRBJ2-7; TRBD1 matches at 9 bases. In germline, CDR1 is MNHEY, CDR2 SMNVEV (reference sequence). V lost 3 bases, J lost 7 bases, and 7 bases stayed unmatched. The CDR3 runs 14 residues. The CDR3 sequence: CASSFSGQGREQYF. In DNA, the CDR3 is TGTGCCAGCAGTTTTTCCGGACAGGGGAGGGAGCAGTACTTC.

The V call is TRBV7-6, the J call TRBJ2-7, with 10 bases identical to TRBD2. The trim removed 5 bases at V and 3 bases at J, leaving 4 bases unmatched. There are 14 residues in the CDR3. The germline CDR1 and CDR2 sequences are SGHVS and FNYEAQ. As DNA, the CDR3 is TGTGCCAGCAGCCCCCTAGCGGGAGACTACGAGCAGTACTTC. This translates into CASSPLAGDYEQYF.

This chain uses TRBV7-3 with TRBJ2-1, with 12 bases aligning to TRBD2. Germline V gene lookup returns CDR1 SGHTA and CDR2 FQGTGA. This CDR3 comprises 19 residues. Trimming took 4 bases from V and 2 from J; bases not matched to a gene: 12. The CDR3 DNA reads TGTGCCAGCAGCTCAAAGGGACTAGCGGGCGCCGAGACCTACAATGAGCAGTTCTTC. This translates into CASSSKGLAGAETYNEQFF.

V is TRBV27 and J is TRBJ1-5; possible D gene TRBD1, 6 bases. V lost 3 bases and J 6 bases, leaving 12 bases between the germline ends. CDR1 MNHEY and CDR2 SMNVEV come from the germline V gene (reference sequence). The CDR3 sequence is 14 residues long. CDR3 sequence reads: CASSFTEGGQPQHF. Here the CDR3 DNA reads TGTGCCAGCAGTTTTACCGAAGGGGGTCAGCCCCAGCATTTT.

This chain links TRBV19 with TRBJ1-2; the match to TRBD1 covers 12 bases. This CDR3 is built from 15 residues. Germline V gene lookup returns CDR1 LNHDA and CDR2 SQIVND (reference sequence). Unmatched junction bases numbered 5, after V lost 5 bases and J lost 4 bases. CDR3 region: CASSAGTGGGYGYTF. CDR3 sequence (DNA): TGTGCCAGTAGTGCCGGGACAGGGGGCGGCTATGGCTACACCTTC.